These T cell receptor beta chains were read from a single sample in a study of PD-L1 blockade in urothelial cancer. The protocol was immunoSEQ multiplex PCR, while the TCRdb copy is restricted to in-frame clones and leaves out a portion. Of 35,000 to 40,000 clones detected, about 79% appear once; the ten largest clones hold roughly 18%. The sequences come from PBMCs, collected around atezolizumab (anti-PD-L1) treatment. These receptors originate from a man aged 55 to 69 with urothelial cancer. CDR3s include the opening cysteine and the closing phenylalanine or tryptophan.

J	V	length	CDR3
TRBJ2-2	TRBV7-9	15	CASSFRGPNTGELFF
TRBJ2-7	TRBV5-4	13	CASSPGGGGEQYF
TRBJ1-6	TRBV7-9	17	CASSLRSDLLDNSPLHF
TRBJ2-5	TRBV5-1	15	CASSLVGDRAQTQYF
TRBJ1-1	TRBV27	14	CASRPLHRNTEAFF
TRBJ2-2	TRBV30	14	CAWNREPNTGELFF
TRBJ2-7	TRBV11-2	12	CASSSVALGQYF
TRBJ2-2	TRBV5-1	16	CASKRAGAANTGELFF
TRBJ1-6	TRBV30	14	CAWSVSGVGSPLHF
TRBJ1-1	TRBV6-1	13	CASSVRGNTEAFF
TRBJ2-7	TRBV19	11	CASSIGAEQYF
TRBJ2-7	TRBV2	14	CASTGSLLIYEQYF
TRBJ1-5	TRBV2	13	CASSDAGDQPQHF